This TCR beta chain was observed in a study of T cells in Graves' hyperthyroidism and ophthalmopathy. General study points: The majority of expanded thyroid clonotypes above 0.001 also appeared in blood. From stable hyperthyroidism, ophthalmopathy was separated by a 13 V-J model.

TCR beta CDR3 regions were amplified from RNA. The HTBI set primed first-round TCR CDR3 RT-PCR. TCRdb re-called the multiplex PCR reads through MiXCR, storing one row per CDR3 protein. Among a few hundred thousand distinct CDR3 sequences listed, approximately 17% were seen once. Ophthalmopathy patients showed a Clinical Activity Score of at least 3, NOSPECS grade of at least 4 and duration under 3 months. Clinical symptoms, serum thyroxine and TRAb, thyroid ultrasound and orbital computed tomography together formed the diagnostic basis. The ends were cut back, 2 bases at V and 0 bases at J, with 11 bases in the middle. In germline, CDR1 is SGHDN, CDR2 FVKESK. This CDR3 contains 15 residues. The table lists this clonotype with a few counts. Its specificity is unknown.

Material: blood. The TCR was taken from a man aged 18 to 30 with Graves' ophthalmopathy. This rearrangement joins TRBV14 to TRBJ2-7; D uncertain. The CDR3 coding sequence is TGTGCCAGCAGCCAAACCTCTTGGAGCTCCTACGAGCAGTACTTC. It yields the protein CASSQTSWSSYEQYF. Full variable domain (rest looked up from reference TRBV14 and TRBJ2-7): EAGVTQFPSHSVIEKGQTVTLRCDPISGHDNLYWYRRVMGKEIKFLLHFVKESKQDESGMPNNRFLAERTGGTYSTLKVQPAELEDSGVYFCASSQTSWSSYEQYFGPGTRLTVT.